The 18 T cell receptor beta chains below all came from one sample that was sequenced in a study of regulatory T cells in long-lasting Graves disease. Combining iRepertoire HTBI primers with Arm-PCR of CDR3 regions, the authors built TCR beta libraries. TCRdb analysed the multiplex PCR reads with MiXCR anew, one entry per CDR3 protein. There are hundreds of thousands of distinct CDR3 sequences in the sample; roughly 13% occur only once, and approximately 9.3% lies in the top ten. Time point indicated: newly diagnosed GD, antithyroid drugs for less than 3 months. TCR sequences were obtained from RNA taken from PBMCs. The same data also went into a second study, on T cells in Graves' hyperthyroidism and ophthalmopathy.

Specimen: peripheral blood mononuclear cells (PBMCs), collected at new diagnosis, from a patient treated with antithyroid drugs. The receptors originated from a man aged 30-40 years with Graves disease.

This clonotype came up a few times. This chain uses TRBV29-1 with TRBJ1-2; 10 positions agree with TRBD1. J lost 4 bases, V lost 8 bases, and 7 bases had no gene match. The CDR3 extends over 13 amino acids. CDR1 and CDR2 (germline): SQVTM, ANQGSEA. The CDR3 bases are TGCAGCTCAAGGACAGGGGGGAGCTATGGCTACACCTTC. Protein product: CSSRTGGSYGYTF. Looking up the rest from reference TRBV29-1 and TRBJ1-2 gives the full variable domain: SAVISQKPSRDICQRGTSLTIQCQVDSQVTMMFWYRQQPGQSLTLIATANQGSEATYESGFVIDKFPISRPNLTFSTLTVSNMSPEDSSIYLCSSRTGGSYGYTFGSGTRLTVV.

This clonotype has a count of ten or more. This sequence joins TRBV19 and TRBJ1-1; 8 bases are a match to TRBD1. Germline loops: CDR1 LNHDA, CDR2 SQIVND (reference sequence). The CDR3 is made up of 15 amino acids. V was pared by 3 bases and J by 4 bases, with 7 bases of the junction left unmatched. CDR3: CASSINTGGSTEAFF. The CDR3, as DNA: TGTGCCAGTAGTATCAACACAGGGGGGAGCACTGAAGCTTTCTTT.

This clonotype was counted only a few times. The chain joins TRBV14 to TRBJ2-7; the D is unclear. Trimming shortened V by 0 bases and J by 5 bases, and 14 bases separated the two germline ends. The CDR3 has 15 residues. CDR1 and CDR2 from the germline V gene are SGHDN and FVKESK. The CDR3 DNA reads TGTGCCAGCAGCCAAGATCCCCTACGACGCCACGAGCAGTACTTC. Amino acid sequence: CASSQDPLRRHEQYF.

This clonotype was counted ten times or more. The chain joins TRBV6-1 to TRBJ2-3, with D perhaps matching TRBD2 (5 bases). Per the germline V gene, CDR1 is MNHNS and CDR2 is SASEGT. This CDR3 region has 15 residues. The germline V and J ends were trimmed by 0 bases and 1 base, with 8 bases remaining between them. CDR3 nucleotides: TGTGCCAGCAGTGAAGCCGTCGGGGGCACAGATACGCAGTATTTT. This sequence encodes CASSEAVGGTDTQYF.

This clonotype was counted ten times or more. The chain has TRBV10-1 and TRBJ2-1; no reliable D call. V lost 1 base and J lost 4, with 5 bases in between. CDR1 is WNHNN, CDR2 SYGVQD, per germline (reference sequence). This CDR3 contains 13 residues. The CDR3 loop reads CASSEFGYNEQFF. The CDR3 region has the DNA TGCGCCAGCAGTGAGTTCGGTTACAATGAGCAGTTCTTC.

This clonotype was detected many times. The junction differs from germline at one of its ends, possibly a read error. This chain connects TRBV10-3 to TRBJ2-5, with D possibly TRBD1 on 5 matching bases. CDR1 and CDR2 (germline): ENHRY, SYGVKD. This CDR3 region has 13 residues. The CDR3 protein is CAISESTEEAQYF. DNA of the CDR3: TGTGCCATCAGTGAGTCGACAGAAGAGGCCCAGTACTTC.

This clonotype has more than one count but fewer than ten. The chain is built from TRBV5-8 and TRBJ1-2; 10 nucleotides match TRBD1. The V gene's germline CDR1 is SGHTS and CDR2 YDEGEE. V trimming: 4 bases; J trimming: 8 bases; junction bases outside the gene matches: 8. The CDR3 has 14 residues. The CDR3 DNA reads as TGTGCCAGCAGCGTCCGACAGGGGGCGAGGGGCTACACCTTC. Its translation is CASSVRQGARGYTF.

Ten or more counts support this clonotype. The gene calls are TRBV24-1 and TRBJ1-1; TRBD1 aligns across 7 bases. V trimming: 9 bases; J trimming: 5 bases; junction bases outside the gene matches: 5. Germline V lookup: CDR1 KGHDR, CDR2 SFDVKD. The CDR3 length is 12 residues. The CDR3 loop reads CATSRGETEAFF. CDR3 sequence (DNA): TGTGCCACCTCCAGGGGGGAGACTGAAGCTTTCTTT.

The chain uses TRBV5-1 and TRBJ2-1, with a weak D call TRBD2 (5 bases). Trimming pared 1 base from V and 3 bases from J, leaving 11 bases between. Germline-derived CDR1 and CDR2 are SGHRS and YFSETQ. CDR3 length: 15 residues. CDR3 bases: TGCGCCAGCAGCTTGAAAGGGAGCAACTACAATGAGCAGTTCTTC. Translating gives CASSLKGSNYNEQFF.

The chain uses TRBV7-3 and TRBJ2-2; D call uncertain. The CDR3 consists of 15 residues. Germline V gene sequence: CDR1 SGHTA, CDR2 FQGTGA. V lost 5 bases to trimming and J lost 1 base, with 11 bases between them. CDR3 sequence: CASSPRNLNTGELFF. CDR3 DNA sequence: TGTGCCAGCAGCCCCCGGAATCTGAACACCGGGGAGCTGTTTTTT.

This clonotype occurred many times. This rearrangement joins TRBV6-1 to TRBJ1-1; D is uncertain. Trimming stripped 7 bases from V and 11 bases from J, with 20 bases between. The CDR3 length is 13 residues. The V gene's germline CDR1 is MNHNS and CDR2 SASEGT. The CDR3 DNA sequence: TGTGCCAGCACCCCACGAGCCGGCGGGCGTGCTTTCTTT. Translation: CASTPRAGGRAFF.

This sequence joins TRBV12-3 or TRBV12-4 and TRBJ2-7, with no clear D. This CDR3 has 12 amino acids. With 2 bases removed from V and 4 bases from J, the gap between germline ends came to 6 bases. CDR3 sequence: CASSLTQYEQYF. DNA for the CDR3: TGTGCCAGCAGTTTAACCCAATACGAGCAGTACTTC.

This clonotype was seen only a few times. The V call is TRBV12-5, the J call TRBJ2-5, with D perhaps being TRBD1 or TRBD2 (5 bases each). The CDR3 sequence is 16 residues long. Germline V gene data show CDR1 as LGHNT and CDR2 as FRNRAP. The ends were cut back, 1 base at V and 4 bases at J, with 16 bases in the middle. CDR3 sequence (DNA): TGTGCTAGTGGTTTGGATTCGCAGGGACGAGGAGAGACCCAGTACTTC. Its translation is CASGLDSQGRGETQYF.

This clonotype was detected many times. The chain joins TRBV7-2 to TRBJ2-1, with D hard to call. V was shortened by 5 bases and J by 9 bases, with 11 bases between the two germline ends. This CDR3 contains 12 residues. The V gene's germline CDR1 is SGHTA and CDR2 FQGNSA. CDR3 sequence reads: CASSQGSGEQFF. The CDR3 DNA reads as TGTGCCAGCAGCCAAGGGTCCGGTGAGCAGTTCTTC.

V gene TRBV10-3 combines with J gene TRBJ2-1; perhaps TRBD2 as D (6 bases). CDR1 and CDR2 from the germline V gene are ENHRY and SYGVKD. The CDR3 is 16 amino acids. With 10 bases removed from V and 3 bases from J, the gap between germline ends came to 22 bases. Here the CDR3 DNA reads TGTGCCAGCAGCCTTTCGCGGGAAAGGTACTACAATGAGCAGTTCTTC. Its protein is CASSLSRERYYNEQFF.

The table lists this clonotype with a few counts. V usage is TRBV27 and J usage is TRBJ2-7; TRBD1 matches at 7 bases. CDR3 length: 16 amino acids. Trimming removed 5 bases from V and 4 bases from J; junction bases left unmatched: 14. CDR1 and CDR2 (germline): MNHEY, SMNVEV (reference sequence). CDR3 sequence reads: CASSRTGPTPRYEQYF. In DNA, the CDR3 is TGTGCCAGCAGTCGGACAGGACCCACCCCCCGTTACGAGCAGTACTTC.

This clonotype appeared a few times. The chain carries TRBV7-9 and TRBJ1-1; TRBD1 might be the D (6 bases). This CDR3 comprises 13 residues. Between the trimmed V and J ends, which lost 6 bases and 12 bases, there was a span of 20 bases. Germline V gives CDR1 SEHNR, CDR2 FQNEAQ (reference sequence). CDR3 nucleotides: TGTGCCAGCAGGTACATCACAGGGAAGGAAACTTTCTTT. Translation gives CASRYITGKETFF. The full variable domain, rest sourced from reference TRBV7-9 and TRBJ1-1, is DTGVSQNPRHKITKRGQNVTFRCDPISEHNRLYWYRQTLGQGPEFLTYFQNEAQLEKSRLLSDRFSAERPKGSFSTLEIQRTEQGDSAMYLCASRYITGKETFFGQGTRLTVV.

V and J are TRBV5-1 and TRBJ1-1, with 8 bases aligning to TRBD1. The CDR3 is made up of 15 amino acids. Germline-derived CDR1 and CDR2 are SGHRS and YFSETQ. Losses at the gene ends were 5 bases for V and 0 bases for J; bases not matched to a gene: 6. The CDR3 nucleotides are TGCGCCAGCAGTCGGACAGGGCCCATGAACACTGAAGCTTTCTTT. The encoded protein is CASSRTGPMNTEAFF.